Below are 25 T cell receptor beta chains sequenced from a single sample in a study of regulatory T cells in long-lasting Graves disease. Arm-PCR of CDR3 regions with iRepertoire HTBI primers generated TCR beta libraries. Using its own MiXCR run on the multiplex PCR reads, TCRdb lists one record per CDR3 protein. Among a few hundred thousand distinct CDR3 sequences listed, around 17% were seen once. Specified time point: newly diagnosed GD, antithyroid drugs for less than 3 months. Isolated PBMC RNA provided the starting material for the TCR library. These same records also appear under a second study, on T cells in Graves' hyperthyroidism and ophthalmopathy.

The input for sequencing was peripheral blood mononuclear cells (PBMCs), taken at new diagnosis, from a patient treated with antithyroid drugs. All receptors derive from a woman younger than 30 with Graves disease.

To note about this clonotype: The junction differs from germline at one of its ends, possibly a read error. V gene TRBV12-3 or TRBV12-4 combines with J gene TRBJ2-5, with 13 bases fitting TRBD2. This CDR3 contains 13 residues. The DNA for the CDR3 is TGTGCCAGCAGTCCCCGACTAGCGGGAGGCTCTTTCTTC. It encodes CASSPRLAGGSFF.

This clonotype was seen a single time. It differs at one base from a far larger clone, so likely a read error. This rearrangement joins TRBV29-1 to TRBJ2-3; D is unclear. The DNA end is more similar to TRBJ2-7, so the J call may be wrong. This CDR3 contains 11 residues. Germline V gives CDR1 SQVTM, CDR2 ANQGSEA. The CDR3: CSVGSNWEQYF. The CDR3 DNA sequence: TGCAGCGTTGGAAGTAATTGGGAGCAGTACTTC.

CDR3 nucleotides: TGCAGTGCTAGACCGCCGGAGGTTCAGCCCCAGCATTTT. This codes for CSARPPEVQPQHF. This chain uses TRBV20-1 with TRBJ1-5, with D uncertain. CDR3 size: 13 residues. Germline CDR1 and CDR2: DFQATT and SNEGSKA (reference sequence). The V gene lost 2 bases and the J gene lost 6 bases, with 11 bases spanning the gap.

This clonotype was found many times. The J gene is TRBJ2-4, the V gene TRBV2; D possibly matches TRBD1 or TRBD2 (6 bases each). CDR1 and CDR2 (germline): SNHLY, FYNNEI. CDR3 length: 14 residues. Deletions cut 7 bases from V and 4 bases from J, with 14 bases between. This chain's CDR3 is CASTGGTGKNIQYF. The CDR3 DNA is TGTGCCAGCACCGGGGGAACAGGGAAAAACATTCAGTACTTC.

This clonotype was seen a few times. V and J are TRBV12-3 or TRBV12-4 and TRBJ1-5; D gene ambiguous. V lost 3 bases to trimming and J lost 5 bases, with 8 bases between them. The CDR3 has 13 residues. CDR3 loop: CASSFSPDQPQHF. The DNA of the CDR3 is TGTGCCAGCAGTTTTTCCCCGGATCAGCCCCAGCATTTT.

This clonotype was observed at least ten times. The gene calls are TRBV6-1 and TRBJ2-7; TRBD2 aligns across 11 bases. J lost 3 bases, V lost 6 bases, and 7 bases had no gene match. The germline CDR1 and CDR2 sequences are MNHNS and SASEGT. The CDR3 has 15 amino acids. CDR3: CASRLGTSGFYEQYF. CDR3 sequence (DNA): TGTGCCAGCAGACTCGGGACTAGCGGTTTCTACGAGCAGTACTTC.

This clonotype was seen a few times. The CDR3 spells CASSEPQVNYGYTF. CDR3 coding DNA: TGTGCCAGCAGTGAACCTCAGGTTAACTATGGCTACACCTTC. The chain couples TRBV2 to TRBJ1-2, with D unclear. Per germline, CDR1 SNHLY and CDR2 FYNNEI. With 2 bases removed from V and 1 base from J, the gap between germline ends came to 8 bases. This CDR3 has 14 residues.

Details on this clonotype: Being one base from a much bigger clone, this may be a read error. The chain joins TRBV30 to TRBJ2-7; unclear D gene. Germline CDR1 GTSNPN, CDR2 SVGIG (reference sequence). The CDR3 runs to 12 residues. V shed 2 bases and J shed 7 bases, with 12 bases lying between them. The CDR3 loop is CAWSRSSEEQYF. The CDR3 bases are TGTGCCTGGAGTCGGAGTTCGGAAGAGCAGTACTTC.

This chain connects TRBV5-1 to TRBJ2-3; 9 positions agree with TRBD2. J was trimmed by 0 bases and V by 4 bases; bases with no gene match: 6. CDR1 is SGHRS and CDR2 is YFSETQ in the germline V gene. The CDR3 extends over 16 amino acids. The CDR3 DNA follows: TGCGCCAGCAGCCTCTTAGCGGGAGCGAGCACAGATACGCAGTATTTT. It encodes CASSLLAGASTDTQYF.

This clonotype was seen at least ten times. The chain combines TRBV12-3 or TRBV12-4 with TRBJ2-1, with TRBD2 identical over 10 bases. This CDR3 region has 16 residues. The junction had 4 bases not matched to a gene; V was cut back by 2 bases and J by 3 bases. CDR3 loop: CASSLISGRNYNEQFF. The CDR3 DNA is TGTGCCAGCAGTTTAATTAGCGGGAGGAACTACAATGAGCAGTTCTTC.

The chain links TRBV5-6 to TRBJ1-1; a weak D match, TRBD1 (5 bases). The CDR3 loop spans 12 amino acids. V lost 4 bases and J lost 11, with 15 bases in between. CDR1 SGHDT and CDR2 YYEEEE come from the germline V gene. The CDR3 nucleotides are TGTGCCAGCAGCACTGGGCCGGGGGAGGCTTTCTTT. Its translation: CASSTGPGEAFF.

The rearrangement uses TRBV20-1 and TRBJ2-3, with TRBD2 matching over 8 bases. Germline CDR1 DFQATT, CDR2 SNEGSKA (reference sequence). After removal of 0 bases from V and 4 bases from J, the junction contained 9 bases not matched to a gene. The length of the CDR3 is 16 residues. The CDR3 DNA is TGCAGTGCTAGAGAGAGCGGGAGAGGTTGGGCAGATACGCAGTATTTT. This translates into CSARESGRGWADTQYF.

As concerns this clonotype: Being one base from a much bigger clone, this may be a read error. V and J are TRBV3-1 and TRBJ1-5; maybe TRBD1 (5 bases). The CDR3 is 14 amino acids. Germline lookup yields CDR1 LGHDT and CDR2 YNNKEL (reference sequence). The CDR3 nucleotides are TGTGCCAGCAGCCCTAGGACAAGCAATCAGCTCCAGCATTTT. Its translation is CASSPRTSNQLQHF.

This clonotype was detected a few times. V is TRBV10-3 and J is TRBJ1-5, with D possibly being TRBD1 (5 bases). CDR3 length: 13 residues. Between the trimmed V and J ends, which lost 4 bases and 8 bases, there was a span of 12 bases. Germline V lookup: CDR1 ENHRY, CDR2 SYGVKD. The CDR3 DNA sequence: TGTGCCATCAGTGCAACCGGGGCCGAGCCCCAGCATTTT. The encoded protein is CAISATGAEPQHF.

The chain links TRBV10-3 to TRBJ2-2; D is ambiguous. Germline loops: CDR1 ENHRY, CDR2 SYGVKD. Trimming cost V 9 bases and J 4 bases, with 9 bases left between them. The CDR3 has 12 amino acids. This CDR3 is CAIASFTGELFF. Here the CDR3 DNA reads TGTGCCATTGCCAGTTTCACCGGGGAGCTGTTTTTT.

This clonotype has a count of ten or more. This chain joins TRBV11-2 and TRBJ2-1; D is undetermined. The V end was cut by 1 base, the J end by 2 bases, with 12 bases between. This CDR3 has 16 residues. In germline, CDR1 is SGHAT, CDR2 FQNNGV. The CDR3, as DNA: TGTGCCAGCAGCTTAGGGACGAGTGGAACCTACAATGAGCAGTTCTTC. As protein: CASSLGTSGTYNEQFF. The full variable domain, completed using reference TRBV11-2 and TRBJ2-1, is EAGVAQSPRYKIIEKRQSVAFWCNPISGHATLYWYQQILGQGPKLLIQFQNNGVVDDSQLPKDRFSAERLKGVDSTLKIQPAKLEDSAVYLCASSLGTSGTYNEQFFGPGTRLTVL.

Many counts were recorded for this clonotype. The chain has TRBV6-2 or TRBV6-3 and TRBJ2-1, with 11 positions matching TRBD2. CDR3 length: 16 residues. The trim removed 4 bases at V and 4 bases at J, leaving 6 bases unmatched. Looked up from germline, CDR1 is MNHEY and CDR2 is SVGEGT. DNA for the CDR3: TGTGCCAGCAGTTGGCAGAGACTAGCGGGGTACAATGAGCAGTTCTTC. It encodes CASSWQRLAGYNEQFF.

This clonotype came up many times. This rearrangement joins TRBV5-5 to TRBJ1-5; D is uncertain. V was clipped by 1 base and J by 6 bases, with 8 bases between them. The length of the CDR3 is 13 residues. CDR1 and CDR2 from the germline V gene are SGHKS and YYEKEE (reference sequence). CDR3 nucleotides: TGTGCCAGCAGCTTGTTCACATTTCAGCCCCAGCATTTT. Translated, it gives CASSLFTFQPQHF.

Note on this clonotype: The CDR3 ends on some other residue instead of the conserved phenylalanine or tryptophan, so this is likely a read error. The DNA is left out, because the CDR3 cannot be placed on it with certainty; the CDR3 is given as TCRdb lists it. CDR3 sequence reads: CASSLQGTVPYEEYL. This chain uses TRBV3-1 with TRBJ2-7; the table's D call of TRBD1 was not tested on the DNA. Germline V gene sequence: CDR1 LGHDT, CDR2 YNNKEL (reference sequence). With termini counted, the CDR3 has 15 amino acids.

This clonotype was seen many times. The chain uses TRBV20-1 and TRBJ2-1, with TRBD2 matching 7 bases. With V trimmed by 3 bases and J by 4 bases, 9 bases remained unmatched. The CDR3 consists of 15 residues. From germline, CDR1 is DFQATT and CDR2 SNEGSKA (reference sequence). In nucleotides, the CDR3 is TGCAGTGCTAGGGAGAGCGGGACCGTTTACAATGAGCAGTTCTTC. It translates to CSARESGTVYNEQFF.

This clonotype was seen repeatedly, ten times or more. V is TRBV12-3 or TRBV12-4 and J is TRBJ2-3; TRBD2 aligns across 10 bases. CDR3 length: 18 amino acids. V lost 5 bases, J lost 7 bases, and 18 bases stayed unmatched. Here the CDR3 reads CASSPPRRSLAGGYTQYF. The CDR3 DNA sequence: TGTGCCAGCAGTCCCCCCCGCAGGTCCTTAGCGGGAGGTTATACGCAGTATTTT.

This clonotype was picked up many times. The chain is built from TRBV27 and TRBJ2-7; maybe TRBD1 (5 bases). Germline V CDR1 and CDR2: MNHEY, SMNVEV (reference sequence). The V end lost 3 bases, the J end lost 0 bases, and 9 bases lay between the germline ends. The CDR3 loop spans 14 amino acids. This chain's CDR3 is CASSLVDSSYEQYF. CDR3 coding DNA: TGTGCCAGCAGTTTGGTAGACAGCTCCTACGAGCAGTACTTC.

This clonotype has at least ten counts. V gene TRBV2 combines with J gene TRBJ1-6; 7 positions match TRBD1. Germline-derived CDR1 and CDR2 are SNHLY and FYNNEI. Trimming took 4 bases from V and 7 from J; bases not matched to a gene: 7. This CDR3 is 15 amino acids long. The CDR3, as DNA: TGTGCCAGCAGTGCGTACCGGGACAGAAATTCACCCCTCCACTTT. The encoded protein is CASSAYRDRNSPLHF.

This clonotype was found many times. This chain joins TRBV11-1 and TRBJ2-7; 7 positions agree with TRBD1. The germline V gene encodes CDR1 SGHAT and CDR2 FQDESV (reference sequence). There are 15 residues in the CDR3. V was pared by 1 base and J by 3 bases, with 6 bases of the junction left unmatched. The CDR3 nucleotides read TGTGCCAGCAGCTTAGTCGGGACAGCAGTCTACGAGCAGTACTTC. Residues: CASSLVGTAVYEQYF.

This clonotype was observed many times. J is TRBJ2-7 and V is TRBV2; D possibly matches TRBD1 or TRBD2 (7 bases each). CDR3 length equals 15 residues. The V gene's germline CDR1 is SNHLY and CDR2 FYNNEI. The germline V and J ends were trimmed by 7 bases and 1 base, with 17 bases remaining between them. The chain's CDR3 is CASNPQGGGSYEQYF. CDR3 coding DNA: TGTGCCAGCAACCCGCAGGGGGGAGGGTCCTACGAGCAGTACTTC.